The table lists the clone carrying this TCR beta chain with many counts. The V end was cut by 6 bases, the J end by 1 base, with 16 bases between. Germline V gene data show CDR1 as MDHEN and CDR2 as SYDVKM. The CDR3 runs 15 residues. The data belong to a study of early T cells in non-severe SARS-CoV-2 infection. TCRdb itself ran the 5' RACE reads through MiXCR, one entry per CDR3 protein. Seen here are about 30,000 distinct CDR3 sequences, roughly 7.2% observed once, and the top ten hold about 36%. This clonotype was obtained from an adult who was a healthcare worker with PCR-confirmed SARS-CoV-2 infection or an uninfected control (not recorded which). The sequenced material came from whole blood. The rearrangement joins TRBV28 to TRBJ2-7; a weak D match, TRBD2 (5 bases). This CDR3 reads CASRGAPGSSYEQYF. CDR3 DNA: TGTGCCAGCAGGGGTGCCCCGGGATCTTCCTACGAGCAGTACTTC.